Below are 3 T cell receptor beta chains sequenced from a single sample in a study of identical twins. MiXCR, run by TCRdb on the 5' RACE reads, gives a single entry per CDR3 protein. The data contain fewer than 550,000 distinct CDR3 sequences, 13% to 15% of them seen just once; the ten biggest clones take up 0.98%. The data also belong to a second study, concerning yellow fever vaccine responses in identical twins.

The source material was CD4+ T cells sorted from blood. Source of these receptors: a woman younger than 30 in good health.

This clonotype was counted a few times. The CDR3 sequence: CASSMMGQIYEQYF. The CDR3 coding sequence is TGTGCCAGTAGTATGATGGGACAGATCTACGAGCAGTACTTC. This chain uses TRBV19 with TRBJ2-7, with 7 bases matching TRBD1. V lost 3 bases to trimming and J lost 3 bases; unmatched junction nucleotides: 5. Germline lookup yields CDR1 LNHDA and CDR2 SQIVND (reference sequence). This CDR3 is built from 14 residues.

V and J are TRBV28 and TRBJ2-5, with 8 bases identical to TRBD2. After removal of 2 bases from V and 4 bases from J, the junction contained 3 bases not matched to a gene. This CDR3 comprises 14 residues. Germline V lookup: CDR1 MDHEN, CDR2 SYDVKM. In DNA form, the CDR3 reads TGTGCCAGCAGTTTAAGCGGGAGAGGAGAGACCCAGTACTTC. Residues: CASSLSGRGETQYF.

The sample holds a few counts of this clonotype. The chain couples TRBV12-3 or TRBV12-4 to TRBJ2-1; 7 bases map to TRBD2. The J segment lost 0 bases and the V segment lost 8 bases, leaving 7 bases of the junction unmatched. The CDR3 is made up of 15 amino acids. CDR3 protein: CASLEGGSSYNEQFF. The CDR3 DNA reads TGTGCCAGCTTGGAGGGAGGGAGCTCCTACAATGAGCAGTTCTTC.